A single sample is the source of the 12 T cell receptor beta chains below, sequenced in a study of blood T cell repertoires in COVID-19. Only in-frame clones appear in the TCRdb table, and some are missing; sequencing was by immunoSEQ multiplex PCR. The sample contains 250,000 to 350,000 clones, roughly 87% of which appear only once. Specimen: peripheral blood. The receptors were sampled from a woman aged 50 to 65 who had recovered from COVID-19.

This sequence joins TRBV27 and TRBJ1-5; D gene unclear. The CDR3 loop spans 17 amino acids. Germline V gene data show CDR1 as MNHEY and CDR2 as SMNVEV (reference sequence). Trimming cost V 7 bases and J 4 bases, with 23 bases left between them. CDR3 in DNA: TGTGCCAGCAATGCTTTAGGTTTGAGAGGGAGGAATCAGCCCCAGCATTTT. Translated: CASNALGLRGRNQPQHF.

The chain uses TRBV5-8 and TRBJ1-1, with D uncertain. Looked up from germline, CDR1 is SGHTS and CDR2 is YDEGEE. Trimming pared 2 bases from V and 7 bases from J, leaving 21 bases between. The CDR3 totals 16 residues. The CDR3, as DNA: TGTGCCAGCAGCTTCGGGCGGGGAATAGGGAGTCTTGAAGCTTTCTTT. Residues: CASSFGRGIGSLEAFF.

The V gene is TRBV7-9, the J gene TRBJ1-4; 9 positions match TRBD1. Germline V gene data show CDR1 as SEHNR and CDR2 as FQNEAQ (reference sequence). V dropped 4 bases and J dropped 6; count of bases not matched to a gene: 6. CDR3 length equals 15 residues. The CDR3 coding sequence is TGTGCCAGCAGCTCCAACCGGGACAGGGATGAAAAACTGTTTTTT. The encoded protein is CASSSNRDRDEKLFF.

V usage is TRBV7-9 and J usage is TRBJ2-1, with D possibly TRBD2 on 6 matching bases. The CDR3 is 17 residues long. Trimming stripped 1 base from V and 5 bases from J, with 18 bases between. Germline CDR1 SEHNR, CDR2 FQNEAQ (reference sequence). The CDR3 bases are TGTGCCAGCAGCTTAGAGCGGGCTAGAGCGTTTCACAATGAGCAGTTCTTC. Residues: CASSLERARAFHNEQFF.

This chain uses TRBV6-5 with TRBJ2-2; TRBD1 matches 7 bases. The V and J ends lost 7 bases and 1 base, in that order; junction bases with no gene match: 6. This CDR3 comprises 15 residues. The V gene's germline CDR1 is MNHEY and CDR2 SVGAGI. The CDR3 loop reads CASMRGGWNTGELFF. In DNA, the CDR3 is TGTGCCAGCATGCGAGGGGGCTGGAACACCGGGGAGCTGTTTTTT.

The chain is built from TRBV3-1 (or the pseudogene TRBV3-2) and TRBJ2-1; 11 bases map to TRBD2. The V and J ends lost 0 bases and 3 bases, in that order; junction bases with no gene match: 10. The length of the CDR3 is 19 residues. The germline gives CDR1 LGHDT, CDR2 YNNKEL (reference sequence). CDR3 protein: CASSQDCSSGGCGYNEQFF. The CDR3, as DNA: TGTGCCAGCAGCCAAGATTGTTCTAGCGGGGGGTGCGGCTACAATGAGCAGTTCTTC.

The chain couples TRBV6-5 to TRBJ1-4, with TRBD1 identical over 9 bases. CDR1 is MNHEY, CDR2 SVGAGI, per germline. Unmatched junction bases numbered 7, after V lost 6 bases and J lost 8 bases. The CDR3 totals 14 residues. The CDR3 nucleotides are TGTGCCAGCAGCCGGGGGGACAGGGCGGAAAAACTGTTTTTT. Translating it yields CASSRGDRAEKLFF.

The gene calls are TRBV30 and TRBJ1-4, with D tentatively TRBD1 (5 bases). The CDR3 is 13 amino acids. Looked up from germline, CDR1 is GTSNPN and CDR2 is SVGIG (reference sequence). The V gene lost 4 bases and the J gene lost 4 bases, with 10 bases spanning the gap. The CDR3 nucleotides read TGTGCCTGGAAACAGGAGCATAATGAAAAACTGTTTTTT. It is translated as CAWKQEHNEKLFF.

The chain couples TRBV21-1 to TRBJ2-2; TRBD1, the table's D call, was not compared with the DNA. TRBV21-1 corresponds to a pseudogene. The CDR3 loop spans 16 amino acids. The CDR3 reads CASTPSRKGASGELFF. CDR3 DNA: TGTGCCAGCACCCCTTCGAGAAAGGGGGCCTCCGGGGAGCTGTTTTTT.

The CDR3 DNA sequence: TGTGCCAGCAGTTTTGGGCAGGGGACGAACACTGAAGCTTTCTTT. This encodes CASSFGQGTNTEAFF. The chain uses TRBV27 and TRBJ1-1; TRBD1 might be the D (6 bases). This CDR3 spans 15 amino acids. CDR1 and CDR2 (germline): MNHEY, SMNVEV (reference sequence). Trimming removed 3 bases from V and 1 base from J, with 12 bases in between.

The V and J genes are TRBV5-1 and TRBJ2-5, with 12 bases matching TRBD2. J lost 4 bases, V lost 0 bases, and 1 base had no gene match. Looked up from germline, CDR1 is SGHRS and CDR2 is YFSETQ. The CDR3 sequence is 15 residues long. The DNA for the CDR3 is TGCGCCAGCAGCTTGGGACTAGCGGGAGTAGAGACCCAGTACTTC. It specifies CASSLGLAGVETQYF.

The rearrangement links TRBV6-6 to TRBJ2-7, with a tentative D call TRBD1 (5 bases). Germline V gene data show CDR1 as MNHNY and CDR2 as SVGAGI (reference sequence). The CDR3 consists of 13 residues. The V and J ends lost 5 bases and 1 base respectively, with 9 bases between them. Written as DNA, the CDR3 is TGTGCCAGCAGTCTCAGGGATTCCTACGAGCAGTACTTC. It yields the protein CASSLRDSYEQYF.